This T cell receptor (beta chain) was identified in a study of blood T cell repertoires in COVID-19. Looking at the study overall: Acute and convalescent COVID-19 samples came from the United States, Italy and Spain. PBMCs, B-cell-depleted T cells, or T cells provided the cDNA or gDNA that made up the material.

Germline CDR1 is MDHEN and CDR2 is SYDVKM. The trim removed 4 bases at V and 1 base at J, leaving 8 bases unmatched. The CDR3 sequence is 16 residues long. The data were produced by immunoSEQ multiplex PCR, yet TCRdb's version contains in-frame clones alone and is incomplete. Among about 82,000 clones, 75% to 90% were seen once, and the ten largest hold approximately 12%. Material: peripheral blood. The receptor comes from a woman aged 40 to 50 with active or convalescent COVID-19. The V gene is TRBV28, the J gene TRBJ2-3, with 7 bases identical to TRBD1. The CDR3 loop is CASSSLNRGRTDTQYF. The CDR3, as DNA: TGTGCCAGCAGTTCTCTAAACAGGGGCCGCACAGATACGCAGTATTTT.